This is a list of T cell receptor beta chains from one sample in a study of control samples from healthy donors and cancer patients. Assay: immunoSEQ multiplex PCR; the TCRdb copy retains only in-frame clones and omits some. The sample records 170,000 or so clones, about nine tenths being singletons. Sequenced material: blood. These TCRs come from a woman aged 40 to 49 in good health. The CDR3 runs from the conserved cysteine through the conserved F or W. Each record gives: clone size, V gene, CDR3 length, D gene, J gene, CDR3 protein, CDR3 DNA. The D gene is left open where the match is weak. The listing skips clone size in some rows; elsewhere it reads once, few, many or a size class.

clone_size: NA
v_call: TRBV12-2
cdr3_length: 14
d_call: NA
j_call: TRBJ1-2
cdr3_aa: CASRTGTVCSGYTF
cdr3_nt: TGTGCAAGTCGGACCGGTACGGTCTGTAGCGGCTACACCTTC

clone_size: NA
v_call: TRBV2
cdr3_length: 17
d_call: TRBD1
j_call: TRBJ1-6
cdr3_aa: CASRLDGSGQLNSPLHF
cdr3_nt: TGTGCCAGCAGGCTCGACGGCTCGGGACAGCTAAATTCACCCCTCCACTTT

clone_size: NA
v_call: TRBV4-1
cdr3_length: 14
d_call: TRBD1
j_call: TRBJ1-1
cdr3_aa: CASSQLAGGTEAFF
cdr3_nt: TGCGCCAGCAGCCAACTCGCAGGGGGCACTGAAGCTTTCTTT

clone_size: NA
v_call: TRBV7-8
cdr3_length: 16
d_call: NA
j_call: TRBJ1-1
cdr3_aa: CASSLDGRTMNTEAFF
cdr3_nt: TGTGCCAGCAGCTTAGATGGGAGAACCATGAACACTGAAGCTTTCTTT

clone_size: NA
v_call: TRBV14
cdr3_length: 12
d_call: NA
j_call: TRBJ1-2
cdr3_aa: CASSPGGYGYTF
cdr3_nt: TGTGCCAGCAGCCCCGGGGGGTATGGCTACACCTTC

clone_size: NA
v_call: TRBV5-5
cdr3_length: 15
d_call: TRBD2
j_call: TRBJ2-7
cdr3_aa: CASSLALGGSYEQYF
cdr3_nt: TGTGCCAGCAGCTTGGCCCTCGGGGGGTCCTACGAGCAGTACTTC

clone_size: NA
v_call: TRBV7-9
cdr3_length: 14
d_call: TRBD1
j_call: TRBJ2-7
cdr3_aa: CASSQGTGGYEQYF
cdr3_nt: TGTGCCAGCAGCCAAGGGACAGGGGGGTACGAGCAGTACTTC

clone_size: NA
v_call: TRBV11-3
cdr3_length: 15
d_call: TRBD1
j_call: TRBJ2-7
cdr3_aa: CASSLAGTGDYEQYF
cdr3_nt: TGTGCCAGCAGCTTAGCCGGGACAGGGGACTACGAGCAGTACTTC

clone_size: once
v_call: TRBV5-1
cdr3_length: 14
d_call: NA
j_call: TRBJ2-5
cdr3_aa: CASSLGTGPETQYF
cdr3_nt: TGCGCCAGCAGCTTGGGTACAGGTCCGGAGACCCAGTACTTC

clone_size: NA
v_call: TRBV15
cdr3_length: 15
d_call: NA
j_call: TRBJ1-1
cdr3_aa: CATSRESATNTEAFF
cdr3_nt: TGTGCCACCAGCAGAGAGTCGGCAACTAACACTGAAGCTTTCTTT

clone_size: NA
v_call: TRBV4-1
cdr3_length: 14
d_call: NA
j_call: TRBJ1-1
cdr3_aa: CASSQSRRDTEAFF
cdr3_nt: TGCGCCAGCAGCCAAAGCAGGAGGGACACTGAAGCTTTCTTT

clone_size: NA
v_call: TRBV3-1/TRBV3-2
cdr3_length: 12
d_call: NA
j_call: TRBJ2-1
cdr3_aa: CASSPTGYEQFF
cdr3_nt: TGTGCCAGCAGCCCCACCGGTTATGAGCAGTTCTTC

clone_size: NA
v_call: TRBV5-1
cdr3_length: 15
d_call: NA
j_call: TRBJ1-5
cdr3_aa: CASSPSGGLNQPQHF
cdr3_nt: TGCGCCAGCAGTCCGTCGGGGGGCCTAAATCAGCCCCAGCATTTT

clone_size: NA
v_call: TRBV27
cdr3_length: 15
d_call: TRBD1
j_call: TRBJ2-3
cdr3_aa: CASSPNTGGSDTQYF
cdr3_nt: TGTGCCAGCAGTCCAAATACAGGGGGCTCAGATACGCAGTATTTT

clone_size: NA
v_call: TRBV5-5
cdr3_length: 15
d_call: NA
j_call: TRBJ1-4
cdr3_aa: CASSWGPQGGEKLFF
cdr3_nt: TGTGCCAGCAGCTGGGGCCCTCAGGGTGGTGAAAAACTGTTTTTT

clone_size: NA
v_call: TRBV13
cdr3_length: 15
d_call: NA
j_call: TRBJ1-2
cdr3_aa: CASSGTKDTSYGYTF
cdr3_nt: TGTGCCAGCAGCGGCACCAAAGACACCAGCTATGGCTACACCTTC

clone_size: NA
v_call: TRBV20-1
cdr3_length: 11
d_call: NA
j_call: TRBJ1-3
cdr3_aa: CSARGGNTIYF
cdr3_nt: TGCAGTGCTAGGGGGGGAAACACCATATATTTT

clone_size: NA
v_call: TRBV25-1
cdr3_length: 14
d_call: NA
j_call: TRBJ2-7
cdr3_aa: CASSEKARPYEQYF
cdr3_nt: TGTGCCAGCAGTGAAAAGGCCAGACCCTACGAGCAGTACTTC

clone_size: NA
v_call: TRBV6-5
cdr3_length: 13
d_call: NA
j_call: TRBJ1-1
cdr3_aa: CATTWDRNTEAFF
cdr3_nt: TGTGCCACCACCTGGGACCGGAACACTGAAGCTTTCTTT

clone_size: NA
v_call: TRBV5-8
cdr3_length: 15
d_call: TRBD1
j_call: TRBJ1-5
cdr3_aa: CASSSDRGNNQPQHF
cdr3_nt: TGTGCCAGCAGTTCGGACAGGGGTAACAATCAGCCCCAGCATTTT

clone_size: NA
v_call: TRBV5-4
cdr3_length: 13
d_call: NA
j_call: TRBJ2-5
cdr3_aa: CASSLGEQETQYF
cdr3_nt: TGTGCCAGCAGCCTCGGGGAGCAGGAGACCCAGTACTTC

clone_size: NA
v_call: TRBV24-1
cdr3_length: 17
d_call: TRBD1
j_call: TRBJ1-4
cdr3_aa: CATYRDRYTTTNEKLFF
cdr3_nt: TGTGCCACCTATCGGGACAGGTATACCACAACTAATGAAAAACTGTTTTTT

clone_size: NA
v_call: TRBV13
cdr3_length: 14
d_call: TRBD1
j_call: TRBJ2-7
cdr3_aa: CASSGETGGDEQYF
cdr3_nt: TGTGCCAGCAGCGGGGAGACAGGGGGCGACGAGCAGTACTTC

clone_size: NA
v_call: TRBV6-2/TRBV6-3
cdr3_length: 16
d_call: TRBD2
j_call: TRBJ2-3
cdr3_aa: CASSSASGYPSDTQYF
cdr3_nt: TGTGCCAGCAGTTCAGCTAGCGGGTATCCTTCAGATACGCAGTATTTT

clone_size: NA
v_call: TRBV4-1
cdr3_length: 18
d_call: TRBD1
j_call: TRBJ1-3
cdr3_aa: CASSQDSARTGTGNTIYF
cdr3_nt: TGCGCCAGCAGCCAAGATTCCGCCAGGACAGGGACTGGAAACACCATATATTTT

clone_size: few
v_call: TRBV4-2
cdr3_length: 15
d_call: TRBD1
j_call: TRBJ1-2
cdr3_aa: CASSQEFRGNYGYTF
cdr3_nt: TGTGCCAGCAGCCAAGAATTCAGGGGGAACTATGGCTACACCTTC

clone_size: NA
v_call: TRBV4-1
cdr3_length: 14
d_call: NA
j_call: TRBJ2-3
cdr3_aa: CASSQPGGPGTQYF
cdr3_nt: TGCGCCAGCAGCCAGCCCGGGGGGCCCGGTACGCAGTATTTT

clone_size: NA
v_call: TRBV11-2
cdr3_length: 18
d_call: NA
j_call: TRBJ1-6
cdr3_aa: CASSRRWGDLGNHSPLHF
cdr3_nt: TGTGCCAGCAGCCGCCGGTGGGGGGACCTGGGAAATCATTCACCCCTCCACTTT

clone_size: NA
v_call: TRBV25-1
cdr3_length: 13
d_call: TRBD1
j_call: TRBJ1-1
cdr3_aa: CASSGFGTGQAFF
cdr3_nt: TGTGCCAGCAGTGGATTCGGGACAGGGCAGGCTTTCTTT

clone_size: NA
v_call: TRBV4-1
cdr3_length: 15
d_call: NA
j_call: TRBJ2-3
cdr3_aa: CASSPALLGTDTQYF
cdr3_nt: TGCGCCAGCAGCCCCGCACTTTTAGGGACAGATACGCAGTATTTT

clone_size: NA
v_call: TRBV7-9
cdr3_length: 15
d_call: TRBD2
j_call: TRBJ2-1
cdr3_aa: CASSARLAGDHEQFF
cdr3_nt: TGTGCCAGCAGCGCCCGACTAGCGGGGGATCATGAGCAGTTCTTC

clone_size: NA
v_call: TRBV18
cdr3_length: 14
d_call: NA
j_call: TRBJ2-7
cdr3_aa: CASSPVGVWGEQYF
cdr3_nt: TGTGCCAGCTCACCAGTAGGGGTATGGGGCGAGCAGTACTTC

clone_size: NA
v_call: TRBV18
cdr3_length: 15
d_call: NA
j_call: TRBJ1-2
cdr3_aa: CASSPPVRGGEGYTF
cdr3_nt: TGTGCCAGCTCACCACCTGTGAGGGGTGGAGAGGGCTACACCTTC

clone_size: NA
v_call: TRBV2
cdr3_length: 14
d_call: TRBD2
j_call: TRBJ2-7
cdr3_aa: CASSRSGGGYEQYF
cdr3_nt: TGTGCCAGCTCACGGAGCGGGGGGGGGTACGAGCAGTACTTC

clone_size: NA
v_call: TRBV2
cdr3_length: 15
d_call: NA
j_call: TRBJ1-1
cdr3_aa: CASTARRLTGTEAFF
cdr3_nt: TGTGCCAGCACGGCCCGTCGGTTGACCGGCACTGAAGCTTTCTTT

clone_size: NA
v_call: TRBV6-5
cdr3_length: 14
d_call: NA
j_call: TRBJ2-1
cdr3_aa: CASSLSPGLNEQFF
cdr3_nt: TGTGCCAGCAGTCTTAGCCCGGGACTCAATGAGCAGTTCTTC

clone_size: NA
v_call: TRBV10-3
cdr3_length: 13
d_call: NA
j_call: TRBJ1-4
cdr3_aa: CAISLQRGEKLFF
cdr3_nt: TGTGCCATCAGCCTCCAGAGAGGAGAAAAACTGTTTTTT

clone_size: once
v_call: TRBV7-9
cdr3_length: 13
d_call: NA
j_call: TRBJ2-2
cdr3_aa: CASSPGPSGELFF
cdr3_nt: TGTGCCAGCAGCCCCGGGCCCTCCGGGGAGCTGTTTTTT

clone_size: NA
v_call: TRBV6-5
cdr3_length: 14
d_call: TRBD1
j_call: TRBJ1-2
cdr3_aa: CASRTGTGGSGYTF
cdr3_nt: TGTGCCAGCAGAACCGGGACAGGGGGCAGTGGCTACACCTTC

clone_size: NA
v_call: TRBV4-1
cdr3_length: 16
d_call: TRBD2
j_call: TRBJ2-1
cdr3_aa: CASSRILAGDNNEQFF
cdr3_nt: TGCGCCAGCAGCCGCATACTAGCGGGGGATAACAATGAGCAGTTCTTC

clone_size: NA
v_call: TRBV11-2
cdr3_length: 15
d_call: NA
j_call: TRBJ1-2
cdr3_aa: CASRGAFVGYYGYTF
cdr3_nt: TGTGCCAGCAGGGGAGCCTTCGTGGGATACTATGGCTACACCTTC

clone_size: NA
v_call: TRBV7-8
cdr3_length: 14
d_call: NA
j_call: TRBJ2-2
cdr3_aa: CASILLLGAGELFF
cdr3_nt: TGTGCCAGCATCCTCCTCCTGGGGGCCGGGGAGCTGTTTTTT

clone_size: NA
v_call: TRBV18
cdr3_length: 16
d_call: NA
j_call: TRBJ1-1
cdr3_aa: CASSPMIVEGGTEAFF
cdr3_nt: TGTGCCAGCTCACCAATGATCGTGGAGGGTGGAACTGAAGCTTTCTTT

clone_size: NA
v_call: TRBV7-3
cdr3_length: 15
d_call: NA
j_call: TRBJ1-1
cdr3_aa: CASSLQAVSITEAFF
cdr3_nt: TGTGCCAGCAGCTTACAGGCAGTTTCCATTACTGAAGCTTTCTTT

clone_size: NA
v_call: TRBV27
cdr3_length: 15
d_call: NA
j_call: TRBJ1-4
cdr3_aa: CASSLTVATNEKLFF
cdr3_nt: TGTGCCAGCAGTTTAACGGTAGCAACTAATGAAAAACTGTTTTTT

clone_size: few
v_call: TRBV6-5
cdr3_length: 14
d_call: NA
j_call: TRBJ1-4
cdr3_aa: CASSTAGANEKLFF
cdr3_nt: TGTGCCAGCAGCACAGCTGGGGCTAATGAAAAACTGTTTTTT

clone_size: NA
v_call: TRBV14
cdr3_length: 13
d_call: NA
j_call: TRBJ1-2
cdr3_aa: CASSPFFRSGYTF
cdr3_nt: TGTGCCAGCAGCCCCTTCTTTCGTTCGGGCTACACCTTC

clone_size: NA
v_call: TRBV5-4
cdr3_length: 15
d_call: NA
j_call: TRBJ2-3
cdr3_aa: CASSAVLSSTDTQYF
cdr3_nt: TGTGCCAGCAGCGCCGTCCTTTCGAGCACAGATACGCAGTATTTT

clone_size: NA
v_call: TRBV5-1
cdr3_length: 14
d_call: NA
j_call: TRBJ1-3
cdr3_aa: CASSLGTGGNTIYF
cdr3_nt: TGCGCCAGCAGCTTGGGGACGGGCGGAAACACCATATATTTT

clone_size: NA
v_call: TRBV2
cdr3_length: 14
d_call: TRBD1
j_call: TRBJ2-3
cdr3_aa: CASSNRGLTDTQYF
cdr3_nt: TGTGCCAGCAGTAACAGGGGGCTCACAGATACGCAGTATTTT

clone_size: NA
v_call: TRBV19
cdr3_length: 15
d_call: TRBD1
j_call: TRBJ2-3
cdr3_aa: CASSRDRGITDTQYF
cdr3_nt: TGTGCCAGTAGTAGGGACAGGGGAATCACAGATACGCAGTATTTT

clone_size: NA
v_call: TRBV5-5
cdr3_length: 15
d_call: NA
j_call: TRBJ1-1
cdr3_aa: CASSYLSDLNTEAFF
cdr3_nt: TGTGCCAGCAGCTACCTCAGCGACCTGAACACTGAAGCTTTCTTT

clone_size: NA
v_call: TRBV11-3
cdr3_length: 16
d_call: NA
j_call: TRBJ2-2
cdr3_aa: CASSLARGGRTGELFF
cdr3_nt: TGTGCCAGCAGCTTAGCGAGGGGGGGCCGCACCGGGGAGCTGTTTTTT

clone_size: NA
v_call: TRBV6-5
cdr3_length: 13
d_call: NA
j_call: TRBJ2-7
cdr3_aa: CGSGNLGSYEQYF
cdr3_nt: TGTGGCAGTGGCAATTTAGGCTCCTACGAGCAGTACTTC

clone_size: NA
v_call: TRBV9
cdr3_length: 13
d_call: NA
j_call: TRBJ2-5
cdr3_aa: CASSVQAQETQYF
cdr3_nt: TGTGCCAGCAGCGTACAGGCACAAGAGACCCAGTACTTC

clone_size: NA
v_call: TRBV6-5
cdr3_length: 15
d_call: NA
j_call: TRBJ2-1
cdr3_aa: CASSYDREGSNEQFF
cdr3_nt: TGTGCCAGCAGTTACGACAGGGAGGGCAGCAATGAGCAGTTCTTC

clone_size: NA
v_call: TRBV4-1
cdr3_length: 13
d_call: NA
j_call: TRBJ2-5
cdr3_aa: CASSQGVLETQYF
cdr3_nt: TGCGCCAGCAGCCAAGGCGTTTTGGAGACCCAGTACTTC

clone_size: NA
v_call: TRBV6-5
cdr3_length: 14
d_call: NA
j_call: TRBJ2-7
cdr3_aa: CASSYQPYSDEQYF
cdr3_nt: TGTGCCAGCAGTTACCAGCCCTATTCGGACGAGCAGTACTTC

clone_size: once
v_call: TRBV2
cdr3_length: 17
d_call: NA
j_call: TRBJ2-2
cdr3_aa: CASSSGPGRLNTGELFF
cdr3_nt: TGTGCCAGCAGTAGCGGACCGGGCCGTTTGAACACCGGGGAGCTGTTTTTT

clone_size: NA
v_call: TRBV5-5
cdr3_length: 15
d_call: NA
j_call: TRBJ1-1
cdr3_aa: CASSSTGTMNTEAFF
cdr3_nt: TGTGCCAGCAGCTCTACCGGGACAATGAACACTGAAGCTTTCTTT